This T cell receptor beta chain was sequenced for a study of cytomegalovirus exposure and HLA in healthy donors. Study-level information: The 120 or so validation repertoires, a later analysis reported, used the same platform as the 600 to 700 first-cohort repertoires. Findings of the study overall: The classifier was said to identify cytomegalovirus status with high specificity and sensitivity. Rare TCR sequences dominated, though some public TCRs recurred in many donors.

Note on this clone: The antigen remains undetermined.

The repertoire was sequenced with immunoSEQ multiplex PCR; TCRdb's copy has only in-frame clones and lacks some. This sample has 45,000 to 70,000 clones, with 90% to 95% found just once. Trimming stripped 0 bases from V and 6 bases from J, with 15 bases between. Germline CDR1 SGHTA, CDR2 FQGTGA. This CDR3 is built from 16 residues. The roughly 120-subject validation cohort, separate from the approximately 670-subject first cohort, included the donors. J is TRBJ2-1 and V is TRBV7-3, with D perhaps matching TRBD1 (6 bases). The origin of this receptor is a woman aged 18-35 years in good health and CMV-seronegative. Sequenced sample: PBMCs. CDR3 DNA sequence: TGTGCCAGCAGCTTAACGGTCGGGGTAGGGGGCAATGAGCAGTTCTTC. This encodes CASSLTVGVGGNEQFF.